The clone carrying this T cell receptor (beta chain) was seen at least ten times. Its target is not known. V lost 0 bases, J lost 1 base, and 3 bases lay in between. CDR1 and CDR2 (germline): SGHRS, YFSETQ. The CDR3 is made up of 13 amino acids. This entry comes from a study of CD8 T cells in ankylosing spondylitis. TCRdb ran MiXCR on the 5' RACE reads and lists one entry per CDR3 protein. The sample lists hundreds of thousands of distinct CDR3 sequences, around 18% occurring once. Whole-study results and caveats: As reported, disease-linked clones showed significant enrichment in matched ankylosing spondylitis synovial fluid.

The V and J genes are TRBV5-1 and TRBJ2-3; no clear D gene. This TCR came from a male donor with ankylosing spondylitis or in good health (not recorded which). Sequencing input: blood, either unsorted or a sorted T cell fraction (not recorded which). DNA for the CDR3: TGCGCCAGCAGCTTGGTGGGCACAGATACGCAGTATTTT. This gives the protein CASSLVGTDTQYF.